The TCR beta chain described here comes from a study of shared clonotypes between healthy human individuals. V lost 6 bases and J lost 2, with 17 bases in between. Germline V lookup: CDR1 KGHSH, CDR2 LQKENI. The CDR3 has 15 residues. Study results and caveats: The low donor count limited represented genetic and exposure-history diversity. The study generally estimated greater richness for naive than memory subsets.

This clone occurred once. Its antigen remains unknown. Repertoires were generated with immunoSEQ multiplex PCR, while TCRdb's copy carries only in-frame clones and drops some. The repertoire holds under 2,500,000 clones, with approximately 94% as singletons. The sequenced material came from naive CD4+ T cells sorted from blood. Described subset: CD45RA+ positively selected. This TCR came from a young man in good health. The chain has TRBV18 and TRBJ2-7; D is perhaps TRBD1 (5 bases). The CDR3 loop is CASSPPNGRAYEQYF. For the CDR3, the DNA is TGTGCCAGCTCTCCCCCTAATGGCAGGGCCTACGAGCAGTACTTC.